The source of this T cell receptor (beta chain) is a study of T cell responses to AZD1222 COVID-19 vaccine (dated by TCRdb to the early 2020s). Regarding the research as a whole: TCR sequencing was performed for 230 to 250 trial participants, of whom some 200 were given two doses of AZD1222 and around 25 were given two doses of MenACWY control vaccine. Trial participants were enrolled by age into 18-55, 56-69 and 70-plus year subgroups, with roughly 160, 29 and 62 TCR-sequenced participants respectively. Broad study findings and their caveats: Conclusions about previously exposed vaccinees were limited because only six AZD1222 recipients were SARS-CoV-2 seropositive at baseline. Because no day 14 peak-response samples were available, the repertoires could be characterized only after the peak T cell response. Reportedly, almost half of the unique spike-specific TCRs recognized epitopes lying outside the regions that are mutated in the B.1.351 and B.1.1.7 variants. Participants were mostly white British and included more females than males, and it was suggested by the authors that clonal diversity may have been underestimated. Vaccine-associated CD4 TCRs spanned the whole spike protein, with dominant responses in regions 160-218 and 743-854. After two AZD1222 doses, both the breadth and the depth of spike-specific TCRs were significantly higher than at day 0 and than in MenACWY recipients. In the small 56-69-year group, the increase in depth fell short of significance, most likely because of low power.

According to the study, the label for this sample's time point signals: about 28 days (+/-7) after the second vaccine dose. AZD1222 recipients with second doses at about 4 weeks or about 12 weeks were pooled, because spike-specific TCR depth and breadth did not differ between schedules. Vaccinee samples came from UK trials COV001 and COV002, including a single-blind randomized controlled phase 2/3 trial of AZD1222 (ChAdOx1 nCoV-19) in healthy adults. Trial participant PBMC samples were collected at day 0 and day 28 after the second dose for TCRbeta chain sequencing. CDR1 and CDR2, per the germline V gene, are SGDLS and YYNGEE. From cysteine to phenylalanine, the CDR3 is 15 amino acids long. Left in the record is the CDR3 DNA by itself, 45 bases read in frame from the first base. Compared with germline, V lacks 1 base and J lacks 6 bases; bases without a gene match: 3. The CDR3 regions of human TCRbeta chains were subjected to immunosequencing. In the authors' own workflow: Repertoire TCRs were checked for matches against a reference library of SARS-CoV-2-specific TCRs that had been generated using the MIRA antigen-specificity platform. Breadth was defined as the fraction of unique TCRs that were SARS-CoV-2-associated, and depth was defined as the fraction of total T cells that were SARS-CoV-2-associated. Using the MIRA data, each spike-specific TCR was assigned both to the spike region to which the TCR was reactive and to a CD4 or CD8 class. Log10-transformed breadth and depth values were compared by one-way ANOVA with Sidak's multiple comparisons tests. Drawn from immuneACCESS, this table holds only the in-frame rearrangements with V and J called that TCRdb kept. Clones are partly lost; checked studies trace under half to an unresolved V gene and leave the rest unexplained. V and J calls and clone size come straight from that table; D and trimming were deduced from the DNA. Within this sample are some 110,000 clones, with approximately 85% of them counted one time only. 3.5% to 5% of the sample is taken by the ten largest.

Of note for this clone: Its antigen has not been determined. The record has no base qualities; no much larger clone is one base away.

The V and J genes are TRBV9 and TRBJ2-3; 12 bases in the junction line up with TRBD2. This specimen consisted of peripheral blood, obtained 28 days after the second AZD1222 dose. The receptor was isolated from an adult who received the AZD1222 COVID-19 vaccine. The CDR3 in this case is CASSVSSGGADTQYF. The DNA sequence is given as TGTGCCAGCAGCGTATCTAGCGGGGGGGCGGATACGCAGTATTTT.